These 2 T cell receptor beta chains came from one sample sequenced in a study of cytomegalovirus exposure and HLA in healthy donors. Vbeta (60) and Jbeta (13) primers were used in the PCR. Method: immunoSEQ multiplex PCR; TCRdb's copy keeps in-frame clones and lacks some. The repertoire holds fewer than 150,000 clones, 70% to 80% seen once, with 4.5% to 6% in the top ten. Material for sequencing was PBMCs. The origin of the receptors is a male donor in good health and CMV-seronegative.

The rearrangement joins TRBV28 to TRBJ1-6, with D hard to call. Germline values: CDR1 MDHEN, CDR2 SYDVKM. V was clipped by 7 bases and J by 1 base, with 17 bases between them. The CDR3 spans 17 residues. Here the CDR3 reads CASTPPEGASYNSPLHF. DNA of the CDR3: TGTGCCAGCACCCCCCCGGAAGGAGCGTCCTATAATTCACCCCTCCACTTT.

The genes are TRBV5-5 and TRBJ2-7; no clear D. Germline CDR1 reads SGHKS; CDR2 reads YYEKEE (reference sequence). V lost 1 base and J 1 base, leaving 9 bases between the germline ends. The CDR3 totals 14 residues. The CDR3 nucleotides read TGTGCCAGCAGCTTGAATCCTTATTCCTACGAGCAGTACTTC. Encoded protein: CASSLNPYSYEQYF.